One and the same sample provided the 4 T cell receptor beta chains below, sequenced in a study of cytomegalovirus exposure and HLA in healthy donors. This table comes from immunoSEQ multiplex PCR, and its TCRdb copy is limited to in-frame clones, with some not included. The repertoire holds 150,000 or so clones, with over 80% as singletons. Sequencing was done on a sample of PBMCs. The source of these receptors is a woman aged 25 to 45 in good health and CMV-seropositive.

This clone was detected only a few times. The rearrangement joins TRBV6-5 to TRBJ1-1; the D gene is possibly TRBD1 (5 bases). The CDR3 is 12 residues long. Germline values: CDR1 MNHEY, CDR2 SVGAGI. Trimming removed 5 bases from V and 10 bases from J, with 14 bases in between. As DNA, the CDR3 is TGTGCCAGCAGTAGGAAAGGGGATATAGCTTTCTTT. It encodes CASSRKGDIAFF.

Here the CDR3 DNA reads TGTGCCAGCAGTACAGGGGGCAAGGTACCCGAGCAGTACTTC. The encoded protein is CASSTGGKVPEQYF. This rearrangement joins TRBV2 to TRBJ2-7; TRBD1 aligns across 9 bases. Germline values: CDR1 SNHLY, CDR2 FYNNEI. J lost 6 bases, V lost 5 bases, and 8 bases had no gene match. The CDR3 contains 14 residues. The variable domain in full, completed from reference TRBV2 and TRBJ2-7, reads EPEVTQTPSHQVTQMGQEVILRCVPISNHLYFYWYRQILGQKVEFLVSFYNNEISEKSEIFDDQFSVERPDGSNFTLKIRSTKLEDSAMYFCASSTGGKVPEQYFGPGTRLTVT.

This clone was recorded only once. This chain joins TRBV7-9 and TRBJ2-1, with 11 bases aligning to TRBD2. J was trimmed by 5 bases and V by 4 bases; bases with no gene match: 4. Germline CDR1 reads SEHNR; CDR2 reads FQNEAQ (reference sequence). The CDR3 extends over 15 amino acids. The CDR3 DNA sequence: TGTGCCAGCAGCTCGGGACTAGCGGACCACAATGAGCAGTTCTTC. It translates to CASSSGLADHNEQFF.

This rearrangement joins TRBV15 to TRBJ2-1; D is uncertain. CDR1 is LNHNV, CDR2 YYDKDF, per germline (reference sequence). CDR3 size: 11 residues. Trimming left V 8 bases short and J 10 bases short, with 12 bases between. Here the CDR3 reads CATGGLQEQFF. CDR3 nucleotides: TGTGCCACCGGCGGCCTTCAGGAGCAGTTCTTC. Using reference TRBV15 and TRBJ2-1 for the parts outside the CDR3, the full variable domain is DAMVIQNPRYQVTQFGKPVTLSCSQTLNHNVMYWYQQKSSQAPKLLFHYYDKDFNNEADTPDNFQSRRPNTSFCFLDIRSPGLGDTAMYLCATGGLQEQFFGPGTRLTVL.